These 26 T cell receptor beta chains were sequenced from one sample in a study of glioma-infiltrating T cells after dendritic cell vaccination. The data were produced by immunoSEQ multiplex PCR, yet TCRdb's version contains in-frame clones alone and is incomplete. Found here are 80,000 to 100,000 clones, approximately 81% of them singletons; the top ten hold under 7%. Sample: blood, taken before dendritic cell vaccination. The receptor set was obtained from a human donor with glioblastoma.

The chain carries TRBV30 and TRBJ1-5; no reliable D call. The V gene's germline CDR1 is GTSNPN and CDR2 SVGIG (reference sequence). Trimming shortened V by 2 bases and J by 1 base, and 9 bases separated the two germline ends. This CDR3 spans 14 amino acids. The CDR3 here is CAWSRGLSNQPQHF. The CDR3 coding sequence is TGTGCCTGGAGTCGAGGGCTGAGCAATCAGCCCCAGCATTTT.

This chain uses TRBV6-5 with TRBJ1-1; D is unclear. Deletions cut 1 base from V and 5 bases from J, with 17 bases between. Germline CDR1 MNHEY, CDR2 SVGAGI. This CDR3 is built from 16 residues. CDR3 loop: CASSYLSSPLRTEAFF. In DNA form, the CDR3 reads TGTGCCAGCAGTTACTTATCGAGCCCTCTCCGAACTGAAGCTTTCTTT.

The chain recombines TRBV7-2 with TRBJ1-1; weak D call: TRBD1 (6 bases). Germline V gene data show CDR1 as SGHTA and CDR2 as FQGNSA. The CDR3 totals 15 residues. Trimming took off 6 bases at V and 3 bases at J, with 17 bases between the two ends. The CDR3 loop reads CASRWDNSRDTEAFF. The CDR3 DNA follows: TGTGCCAGCAGATGGGACAATTCAAGGGACACTGAAGCTTTCTTT.

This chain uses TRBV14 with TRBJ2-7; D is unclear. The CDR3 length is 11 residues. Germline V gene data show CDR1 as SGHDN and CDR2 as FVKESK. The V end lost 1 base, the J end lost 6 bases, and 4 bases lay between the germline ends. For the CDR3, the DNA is TGTGCCAGCAGCCAAGTTCGCGAGCAGTACTTC. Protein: CASSQVREQYF.

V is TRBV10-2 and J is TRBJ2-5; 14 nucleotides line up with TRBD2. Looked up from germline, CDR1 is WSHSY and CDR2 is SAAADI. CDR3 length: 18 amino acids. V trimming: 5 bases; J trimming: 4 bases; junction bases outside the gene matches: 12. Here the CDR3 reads CASSWGLAGAGGGETQYF. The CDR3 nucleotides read TGCGCCAGCAGTTGGGGACTAGCGGGGGCAGGAGGTGGAGAGACCCAGTACTTC.

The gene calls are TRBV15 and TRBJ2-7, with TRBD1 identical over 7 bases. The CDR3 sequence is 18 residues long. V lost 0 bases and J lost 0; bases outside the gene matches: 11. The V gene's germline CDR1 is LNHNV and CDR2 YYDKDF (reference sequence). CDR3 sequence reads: CATSRERIRTGTSYEQYF. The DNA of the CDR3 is TGTGCCACCAGCAGAGAGAGGATTAGGACAGGAACCTCCTACGAGCAGTACTTC.

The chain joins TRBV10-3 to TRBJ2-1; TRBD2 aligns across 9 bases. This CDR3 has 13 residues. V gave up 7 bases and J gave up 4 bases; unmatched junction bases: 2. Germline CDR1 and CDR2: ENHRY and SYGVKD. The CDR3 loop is CAITSGEYNEQFF. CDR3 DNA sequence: TGTGCCATCACTAGCGGGGAATACAATGAGCAGTTCTTC.

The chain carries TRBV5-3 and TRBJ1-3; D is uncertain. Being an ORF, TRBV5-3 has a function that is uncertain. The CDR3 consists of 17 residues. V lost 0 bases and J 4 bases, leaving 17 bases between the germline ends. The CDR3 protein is CARSLGPRQAKGNTIYF. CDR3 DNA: TGTGCCAGAAGCTTGGGTCCGCGTCAGGCGAAGGGAAACACCATATATTTT.

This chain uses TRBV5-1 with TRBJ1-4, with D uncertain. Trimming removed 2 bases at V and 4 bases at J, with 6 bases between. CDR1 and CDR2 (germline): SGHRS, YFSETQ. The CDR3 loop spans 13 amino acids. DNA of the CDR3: TGCGCCAGCAGCTTCCGGGGTAATGAAAAACTGTTTTTT. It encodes CASSFRGNEKLFF.

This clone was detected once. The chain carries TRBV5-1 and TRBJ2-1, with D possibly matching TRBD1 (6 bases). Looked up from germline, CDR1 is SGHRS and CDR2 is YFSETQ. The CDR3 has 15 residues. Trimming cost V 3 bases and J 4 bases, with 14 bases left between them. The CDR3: CASSWAGTSYNEQFF. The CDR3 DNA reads TGCGCCAGCAGCTGGGCCGGGACAAGTTACAATGAGCAGTTCTTC.

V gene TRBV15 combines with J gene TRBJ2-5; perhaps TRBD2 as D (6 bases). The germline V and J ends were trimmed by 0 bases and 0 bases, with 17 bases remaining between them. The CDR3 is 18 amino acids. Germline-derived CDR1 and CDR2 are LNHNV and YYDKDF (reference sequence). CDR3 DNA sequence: TGTGCCACCAGCAGAGACCCGACGGGTGCGGGAAACCAAGAGACCCAGTACTTC. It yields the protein CATSRDPTGAGNQETQYF. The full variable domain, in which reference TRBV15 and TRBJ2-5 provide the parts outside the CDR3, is DAMVIQNPRYQVTQFGKPVTLSCSQTLNHNVMYWYQQKSSQAPKLLFHYYDKDFNNEADTPDNFQSRRPNTSFCFLDIRSPGLGDTAMYLCATSRDPTGAGNQETQYFGPGTRLLVL.

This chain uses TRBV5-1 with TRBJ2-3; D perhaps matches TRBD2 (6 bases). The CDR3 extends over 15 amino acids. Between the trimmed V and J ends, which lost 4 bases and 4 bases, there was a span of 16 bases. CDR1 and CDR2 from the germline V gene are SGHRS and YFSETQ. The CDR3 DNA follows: TGCGCCAGCAGCCTGGGCGGGGCGCGGGCAGATACGCAGTATTTT. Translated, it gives CASSLGGARADTQYF.

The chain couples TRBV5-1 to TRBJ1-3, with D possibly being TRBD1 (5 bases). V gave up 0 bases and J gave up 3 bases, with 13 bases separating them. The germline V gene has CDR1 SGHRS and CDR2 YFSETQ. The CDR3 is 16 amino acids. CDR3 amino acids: CASSLAGTLNGNTIYF. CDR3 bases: TGCGCCAGCAGCTTGGCCGGGACTTTGAATGGAAACACCATATATTTT. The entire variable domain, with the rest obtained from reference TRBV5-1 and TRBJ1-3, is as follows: KAGVTQTPRYLIKTRGQQVTLSCSPISGHRSVSWYQQTPGQGLQFLFEYFSETQRNKGNFPGRFSGRQFSNSRSEMNVSTLELGDSALYLCASSLAGTLNGNTIYFGEGSWLTVV.

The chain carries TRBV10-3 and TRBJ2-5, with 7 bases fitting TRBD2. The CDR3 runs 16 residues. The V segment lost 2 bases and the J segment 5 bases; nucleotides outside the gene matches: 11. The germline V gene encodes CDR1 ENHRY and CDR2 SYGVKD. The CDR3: CAISEVGLAVWETQYF. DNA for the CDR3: TGTGCCATCAGTGAGGTAGGGCTAGCGGTTTGGGAGACCCAGTACTTC.

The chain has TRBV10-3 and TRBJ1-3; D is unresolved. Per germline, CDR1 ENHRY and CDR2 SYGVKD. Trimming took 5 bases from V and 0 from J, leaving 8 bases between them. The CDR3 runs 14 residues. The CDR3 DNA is TGTGCCATCAGTTTCGCGAGCTCTGGAAACACCATATATTTT. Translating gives CAISFASSGNTIYF.

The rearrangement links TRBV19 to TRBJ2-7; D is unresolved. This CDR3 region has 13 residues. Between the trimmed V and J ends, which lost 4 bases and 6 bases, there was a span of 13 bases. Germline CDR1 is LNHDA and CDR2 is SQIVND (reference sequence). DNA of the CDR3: TGTGCCAGTAGTAGGCGGCTAGGATCCGAGCAGTACTTC. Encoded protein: CASSRRLGSEQYF.

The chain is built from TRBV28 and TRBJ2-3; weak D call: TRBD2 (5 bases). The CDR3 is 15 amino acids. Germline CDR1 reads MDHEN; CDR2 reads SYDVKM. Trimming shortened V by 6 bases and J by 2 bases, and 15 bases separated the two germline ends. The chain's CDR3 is CASSPPNGLTDTQYF. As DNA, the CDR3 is TGTGCCAGCAGCCCCCCCAACGGACTCACAGATACGCAGTATTTT.

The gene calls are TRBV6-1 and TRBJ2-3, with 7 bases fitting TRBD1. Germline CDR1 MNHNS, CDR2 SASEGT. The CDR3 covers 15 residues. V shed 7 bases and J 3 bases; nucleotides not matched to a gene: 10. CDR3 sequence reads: CASIGGQVRTDTQYF. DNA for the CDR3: TGTGCCAGCATCGGAGGACAGGTCCGTACAGATACGCAGTATTTT.

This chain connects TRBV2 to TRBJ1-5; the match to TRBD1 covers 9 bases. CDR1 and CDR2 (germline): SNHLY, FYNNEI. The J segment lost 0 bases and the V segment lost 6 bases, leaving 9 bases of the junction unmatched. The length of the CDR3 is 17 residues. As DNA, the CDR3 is TGTGCCAGCAGGACGGGACAGGGTACGGGTAGCAATCAGCCCCAGCATTTT. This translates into CASRTGQGTGSNQPQHF.

The chain's CDR3 is CASSVPGQGHREQFF. The CDR3 coding sequence is TGTGCCAGCAGCGTTCCGGGACAGGGGCACAGGGAGCAGTTCTTC. This chain uses TRBV5-6 with TRBJ2-1, with TRBD1 matching over 10 bases. V was clipped by 4 bases and J by 10 bases; unmatched bases: 11. Germline V gives CDR1 SGHDT, CDR2 YYEEEE. CDR3 length equals 15 residues.

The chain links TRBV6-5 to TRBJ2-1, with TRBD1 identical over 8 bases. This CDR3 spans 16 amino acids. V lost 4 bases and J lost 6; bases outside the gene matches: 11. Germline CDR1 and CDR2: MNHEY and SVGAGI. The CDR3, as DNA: TGTGCCAGCAGTTTCTTCGGGACAGGTATTGGCAATGAGCAGTTCTTC. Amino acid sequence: CASSFFGTGIGNEQFF.

The CDR3 sequence is CASSLGLAGGDTQYF. The CDR3 DNA reads as TGTGCCAGCAGTCTGGGACTAGCAGGCGGGGATACGCAGTATTTT. The chain recombines TRBV6-1 with TRBJ2-3; 9 positions agree with TRBD2. The junction had 9 bases not matched to a gene; V was cut back by 5 bases and J by 6 bases. CDR1 MNHNS and CDR2 SASEGT come from the germline V gene. The CDR3 is 15 amino acids.

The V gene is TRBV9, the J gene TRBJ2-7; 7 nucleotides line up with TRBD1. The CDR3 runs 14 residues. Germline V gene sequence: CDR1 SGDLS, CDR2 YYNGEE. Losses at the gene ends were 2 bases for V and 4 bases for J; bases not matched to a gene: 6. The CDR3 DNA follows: TGTGCCAGCAGCGTGGGACAGTTCGGGTACGAGCAGTACTTC. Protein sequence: CASSVGQFGYEQYF. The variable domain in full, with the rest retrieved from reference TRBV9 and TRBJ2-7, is DSGVTQTPKHLITATGQRVTLRCSPRSGDLSVYWYQQSLDQGLQFLIQYYNGEERAKGNILERFSAQQFPDLHSELNLSSLELGDSALYFCASSVGQFGYEQYFGPGTRLTVT.

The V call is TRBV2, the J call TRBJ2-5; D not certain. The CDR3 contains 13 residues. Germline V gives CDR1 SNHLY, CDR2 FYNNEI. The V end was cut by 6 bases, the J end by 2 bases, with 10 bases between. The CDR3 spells CASSPNLQETQYF. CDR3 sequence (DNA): TGTGCCAGCAGCCCCAATCTACAAGAGACCCAGTACTTC.

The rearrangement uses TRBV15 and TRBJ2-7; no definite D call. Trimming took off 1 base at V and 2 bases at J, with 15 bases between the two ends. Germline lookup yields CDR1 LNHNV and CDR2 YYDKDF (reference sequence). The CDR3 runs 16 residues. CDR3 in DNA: TGTGCCACCAGCAGAGGTCAGGTGTTCCGCGCCTACGAGCAGTACTTC. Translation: CATSRGQVFRAYEQYF.

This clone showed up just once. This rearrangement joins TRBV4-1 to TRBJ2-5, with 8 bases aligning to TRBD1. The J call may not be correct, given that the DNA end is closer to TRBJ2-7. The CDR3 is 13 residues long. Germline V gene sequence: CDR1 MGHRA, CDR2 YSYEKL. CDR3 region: CATGQGPSYEQYF. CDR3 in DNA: TGCGCCACCGGACAGGGCCCCTCTTACGAGCAGTACTTC.